Detailed here is one T cell receptor (beta chain). Its antigen is as yet unknown. Germline V gene lookup returns CDR1 WNHNN and CDR2 SYGVQD (reference sequence). The CDR3 is 13 residues long. Trimming took 3 bases from V and 3 from J, leaving 8 bases between them. Then a second PCR, running about 6 to 12 cycles, was carried out with a sample-barcoded 5' primer and a J-beta primer mix. Each TCR beta cDNA got a 12-nucleotide random molecular identifier. TCRdb fed the 5' RACE reads into MiXCR, producing one record per CDR3 protein. Seen here are over a million distinct CDR3 sequences, 40% to 50% observed once, and the top ten hold 15% to 20%. The record originates from a study of blood T cells in healthy people across ages. Study-wide points: Naive T cell percentage showed a strong correlation with TCR beta diversity.

The chain uses TRBV10-1 and TRBJ1-1, with D unresolved. This TCR came from a woman aged 60-75 years in good health. The sequenced sample consisted of blood. CDR3 loop: CASSDNGDTEAFF. CDR3 sequence (DNA): TGCGCCAGCAGTGATAACGGGGACACTGAAGCTTTCTTT.